This T cell receptor (beta chain) was captured in a study of T cells in Graves' hyperthyroidism and ophthalmopathy. Study at large: Peripheral blood was collected at initial diagnosis, before any treatment.

Amplified TCR beta CDR3 regions derived from RNA transcripts. The HTBI primer set was used in a first-round RT-PCR of the TCR CDR3. TCRdb analysed the multiplex PCR reads with MiXCR anew, one entry per CDR3 protein. The data contain 480,000 or so distinct CDR3 sequences, approximately 14% of them singletons. Graves' hyperthyroidism qualified as stable when ophthalmopathy did not progress within 18 months. Patients between 18 and 65 years old had hyperthyroidism, newly diagnosed and lasting under 2 months. This clonotype was counted many times. Specimen: blood. The sequence derives from a woman aged 18-30 years with Graves' hyperthyroidism.

CDR3: CATTAFGREGRNEQFF. The CDR3 DNA reads TGTGCCACGACGGCTTTTGGGCGGGAGGGCCGGAATGAGCAGTTCTTC. The rearrangement links TRBV10-3 to TRBJ2-1; 9 bases are a match to TRBD2. Germline lookup yields CDR1 ENHRY and CDR2 SYGVKD. The J segment lost 7 bases and the V segment lost 10 bases, leaving 17 bases of the junction unmatched. This CDR3 comprises 16 residues.